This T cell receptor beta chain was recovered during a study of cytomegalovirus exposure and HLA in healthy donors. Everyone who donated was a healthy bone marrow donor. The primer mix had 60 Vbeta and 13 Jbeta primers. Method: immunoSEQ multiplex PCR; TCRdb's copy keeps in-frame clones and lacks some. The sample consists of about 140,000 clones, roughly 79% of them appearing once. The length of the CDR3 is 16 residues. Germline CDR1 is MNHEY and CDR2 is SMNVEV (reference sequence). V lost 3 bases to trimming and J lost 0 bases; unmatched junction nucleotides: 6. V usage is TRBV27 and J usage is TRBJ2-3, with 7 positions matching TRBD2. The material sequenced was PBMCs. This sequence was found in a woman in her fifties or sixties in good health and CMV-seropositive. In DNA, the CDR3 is TGTGCCAGCAGTTTCACCGGCGGGAGAAGCACAGATACGCAGTATTTT. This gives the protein CASSFTGGRSTDTQYF.